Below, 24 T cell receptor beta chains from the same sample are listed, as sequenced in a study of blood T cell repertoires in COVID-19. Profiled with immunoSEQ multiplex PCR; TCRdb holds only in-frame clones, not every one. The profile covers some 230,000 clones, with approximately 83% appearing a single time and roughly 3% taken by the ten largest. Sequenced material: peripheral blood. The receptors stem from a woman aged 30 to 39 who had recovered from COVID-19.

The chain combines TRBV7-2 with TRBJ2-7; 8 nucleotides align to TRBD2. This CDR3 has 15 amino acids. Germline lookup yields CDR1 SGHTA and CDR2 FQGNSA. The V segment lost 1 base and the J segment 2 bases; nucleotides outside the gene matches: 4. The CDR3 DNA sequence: TGTGCCAGCAGCTTAGTCCCTAGCGGGCCCTACGAGCAGTACTTC. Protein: CASSLVPSGPYEQYF.

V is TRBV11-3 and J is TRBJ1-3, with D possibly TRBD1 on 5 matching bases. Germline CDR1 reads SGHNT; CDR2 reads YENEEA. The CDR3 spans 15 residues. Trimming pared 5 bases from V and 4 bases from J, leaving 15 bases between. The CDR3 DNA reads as TGTGCCAGCAGCCTTGCCACCGGGGGAGGAAACACCATATATTTT. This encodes CASSLATGGGNTIYF. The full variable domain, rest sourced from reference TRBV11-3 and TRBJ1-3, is EAGVVQSPRYKIIEKKQPVAFWCNPISGHNTLYWYLQNLGQGPELLIRYENEEAVDDSQLPKDRFSAERLKGVDSTLKIQPAELGDSAVYLCASSLATGGGNTIYFGEGSWLTVV.

CDR3 nucleotides: TGTGCCAGCAGCGGGACAGGGAACGAGCAGTACTTC. This gives the protein CASSGTGNEQYF. The chain joins TRBV5-5 to TRBJ2-7; TRBD1 agrees at 9 bases. Trimming cost V 4 bases and J 5 bases; bases outside gene matches: 1. There are 12 residues in the CDR3. Germline V gene lookup returns CDR1 SGHKS and CDR2 YYEKEE (reference sequence).

As DNA, the CDR3 is TGCGCCAGCAGCGTCACCGGGACAGGGGTTACTGAAGCTTTCTTT. This codes for CASSVTGTGVTEAFF. This sequence joins TRBV5-1 and TRBJ1-1, with 10 bases that match TRBD1. V lost 4 bases to trimming and J lost 5 bases; unmatched junction nucleotides: 8. This CDR3 spans 15 amino acids. The V gene's germline CDR1 is SGHRS and CDR2 YFSETQ.

The CDR3 DNA follows: TGTGCCAGCAGTTACTATAAGGACAGGGGGCATAGCAATCAGCCCCAGCATTTT. The encoded protein is CASSYYKDRGHSNQPQHF. The chain employs TRBV6-2 or TRBV6-3 and TRBJ1-5; 11 positions agree with TRBD1. V lost 1 base to trimming and J lost 0 bases; unmatched junction nucleotides: 5. The germline CDR1 and CDR2 sequences are MNHEY and SVGEGT. The CDR3 extends over 18 amino acids.

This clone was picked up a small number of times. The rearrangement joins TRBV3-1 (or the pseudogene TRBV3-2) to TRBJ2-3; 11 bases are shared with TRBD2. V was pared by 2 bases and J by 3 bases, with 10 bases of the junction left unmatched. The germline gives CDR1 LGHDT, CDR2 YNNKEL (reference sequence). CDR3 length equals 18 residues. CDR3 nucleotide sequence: TGTGCCAGCAGCCAACGACTAGCGGGACGTTTTGGGACAGATACGCAGTATTTT. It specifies CASSQRLAGRFGTDTQYF.

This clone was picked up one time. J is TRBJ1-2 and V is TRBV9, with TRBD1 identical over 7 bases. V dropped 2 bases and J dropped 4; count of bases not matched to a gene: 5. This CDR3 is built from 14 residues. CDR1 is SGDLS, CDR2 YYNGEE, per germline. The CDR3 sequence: CASSVTGTVYGYTF. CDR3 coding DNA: TGTGCCAGCAGCGTTACCGGGACAGTCTATGGCTACACCTTC.

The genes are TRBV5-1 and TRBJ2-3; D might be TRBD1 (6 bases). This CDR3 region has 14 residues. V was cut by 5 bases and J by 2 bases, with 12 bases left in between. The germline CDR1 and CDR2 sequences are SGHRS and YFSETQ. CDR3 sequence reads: CASSSGQYTDTQYF. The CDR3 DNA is TGCGCCAGCAGTTCTGGACAGTACACAGATACGCAGTATTTT.

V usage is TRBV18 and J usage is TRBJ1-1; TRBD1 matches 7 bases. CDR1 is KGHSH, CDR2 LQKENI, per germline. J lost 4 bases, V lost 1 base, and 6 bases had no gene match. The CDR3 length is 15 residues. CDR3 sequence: CASSPRAGGGTEAFF. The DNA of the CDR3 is TGTGCCAGCTCACCACGGGCAGGGGGTGGCACTGAAGCTTTCTTT.

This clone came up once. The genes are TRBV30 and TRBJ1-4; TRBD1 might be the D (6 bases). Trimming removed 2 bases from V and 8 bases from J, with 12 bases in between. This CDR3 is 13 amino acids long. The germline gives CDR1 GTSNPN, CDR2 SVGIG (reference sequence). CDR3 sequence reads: CAWSWGLEEKLFF. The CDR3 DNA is TGTGCCTGGAGTTGGGGGCTAGAAGAAAAACTGTTTTTT.

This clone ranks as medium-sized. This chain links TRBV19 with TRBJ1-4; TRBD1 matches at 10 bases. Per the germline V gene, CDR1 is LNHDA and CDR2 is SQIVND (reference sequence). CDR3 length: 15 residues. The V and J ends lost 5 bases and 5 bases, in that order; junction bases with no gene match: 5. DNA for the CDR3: TGTGCCAGTAGTCCGCGGGGACAGGGGAATGAAAAACTGTTTTTT. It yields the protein CASSPRGQGNEKLFF.

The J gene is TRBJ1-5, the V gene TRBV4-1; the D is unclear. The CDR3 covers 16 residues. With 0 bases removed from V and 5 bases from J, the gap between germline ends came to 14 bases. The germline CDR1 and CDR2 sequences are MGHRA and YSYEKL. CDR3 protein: CASSQDSGIRHQPQHF. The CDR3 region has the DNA TGCGCCAGCAGCCAAGATTCCGGGATTCGTCATCAGCCCCAGCATTTT.

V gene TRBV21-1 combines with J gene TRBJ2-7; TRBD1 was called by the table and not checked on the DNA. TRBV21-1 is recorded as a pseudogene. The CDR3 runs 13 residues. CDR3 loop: CASSKEGEYEQYF. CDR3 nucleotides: TGTGCCAGCAGCAAAGAAGGGGAATACGAGCAGTACTTC.

CDR3 residues: CASSFSTGIMNTEAFF. DNA for the CDR3: TGCGCCAGCAGCTTTTCGACAGGGATCATGAACACTGAAGCTTTCTTT. This chain joins TRBV5-1 and TRBJ1-1; 7 nucleotides match TRBD1. J was trimmed by 0 bases and V by 2 bases; bases with no gene match: 7. This CDR3 has 16 amino acids. CDR1 and CDR2 (germline): SGHRS, YFSETQ.

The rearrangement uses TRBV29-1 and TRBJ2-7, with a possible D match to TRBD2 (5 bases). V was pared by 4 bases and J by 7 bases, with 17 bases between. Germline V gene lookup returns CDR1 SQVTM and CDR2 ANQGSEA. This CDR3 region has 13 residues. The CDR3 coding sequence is TGCAGCGTTGCAGAGCGGATAAAAGAGGAGCAGTACTTC. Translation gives CSVAERIKEEQYF.

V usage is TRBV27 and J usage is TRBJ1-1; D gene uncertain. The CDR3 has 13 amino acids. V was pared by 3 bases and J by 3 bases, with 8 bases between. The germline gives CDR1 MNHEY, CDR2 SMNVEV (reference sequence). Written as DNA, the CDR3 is TGTGCCAGCAGTTTGGGGAGGTACACTGAAGCTTTCTTT. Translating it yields CASSLGRYTEAFF.

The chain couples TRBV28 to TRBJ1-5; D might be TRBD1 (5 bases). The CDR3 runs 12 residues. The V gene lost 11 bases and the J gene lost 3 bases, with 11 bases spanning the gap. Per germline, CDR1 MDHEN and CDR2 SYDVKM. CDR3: CAAQVFNQPQHF. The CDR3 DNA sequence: TGTGCCGCACAGGTTTTCAATCAGCCCCAGCATTTT. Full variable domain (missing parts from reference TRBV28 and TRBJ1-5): DVKVTQSSRYLVKRTGEKVFLECVQDMDHENMFWYRQDPGLGLRLIYFSYDVKMKEKGDIPEGYSVSREKKERFSLILESASTNQTSMYLCAAQVFNQPQHFGDGTRLSIL.

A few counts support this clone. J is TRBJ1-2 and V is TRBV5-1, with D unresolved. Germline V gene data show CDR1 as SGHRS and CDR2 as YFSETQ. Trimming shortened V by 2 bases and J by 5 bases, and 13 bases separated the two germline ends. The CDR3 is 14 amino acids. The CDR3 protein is CASSFSTAEYGYTF. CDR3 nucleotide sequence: TGCGCCAGCAGCTTTTCGACCGCGGAATATGGCTACACCTTC.

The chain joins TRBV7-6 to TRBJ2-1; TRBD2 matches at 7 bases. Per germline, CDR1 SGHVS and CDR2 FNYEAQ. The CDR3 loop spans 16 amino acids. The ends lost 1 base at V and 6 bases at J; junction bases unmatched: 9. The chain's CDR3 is CASSLEGGLVFNEQFF. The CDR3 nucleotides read TGTGCCAGCAGCTTAGAAGGAGGACTAGTTTTCAATGAGCAGTTCTTC.

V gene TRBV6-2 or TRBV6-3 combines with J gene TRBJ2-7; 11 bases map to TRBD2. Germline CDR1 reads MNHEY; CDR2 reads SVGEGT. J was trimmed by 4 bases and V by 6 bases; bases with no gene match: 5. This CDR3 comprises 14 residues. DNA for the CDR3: TGTGCCAGCAGCCTAGCGGGAGGTCGATACGAGCAGTACTTC. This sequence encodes CASSLAGGRYEQYF.

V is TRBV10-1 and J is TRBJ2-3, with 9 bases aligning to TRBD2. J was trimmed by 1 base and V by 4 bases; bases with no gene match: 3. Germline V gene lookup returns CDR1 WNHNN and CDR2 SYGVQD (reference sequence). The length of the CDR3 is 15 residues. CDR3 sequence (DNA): TGCGCCAGCAGTGGGTCTAGCGGGGGCACAGATACGCAGTATTTT. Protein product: CASSGSSGGTDTQYF.

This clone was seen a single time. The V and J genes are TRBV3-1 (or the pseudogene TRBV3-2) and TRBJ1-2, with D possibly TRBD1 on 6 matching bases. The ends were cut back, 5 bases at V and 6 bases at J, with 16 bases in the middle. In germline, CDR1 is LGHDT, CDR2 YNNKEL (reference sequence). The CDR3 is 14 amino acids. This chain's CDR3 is CASSSGLGANGYTF. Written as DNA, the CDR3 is TGTGCCAGCAGCTCCGGGCTGGGGGCGAATGGCTACACCTTC.

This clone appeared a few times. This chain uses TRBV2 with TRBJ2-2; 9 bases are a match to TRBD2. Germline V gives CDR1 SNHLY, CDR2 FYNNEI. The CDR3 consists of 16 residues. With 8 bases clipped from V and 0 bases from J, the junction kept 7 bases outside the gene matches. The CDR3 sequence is CASDGGRAANTGELFF. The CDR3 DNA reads TGTGCCAGCGACGGCGGGAGGGCCGCGAACACCGGGGAGCTGTTTTTT.

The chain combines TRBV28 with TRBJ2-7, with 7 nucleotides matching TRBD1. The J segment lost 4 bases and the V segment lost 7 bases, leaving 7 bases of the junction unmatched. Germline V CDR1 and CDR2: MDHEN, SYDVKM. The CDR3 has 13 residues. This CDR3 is CASTETGPYEQYF. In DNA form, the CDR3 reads TGTGCCAGCACCGAGACAGGGCCGTACGAGCAGTACTTC.